This TCR beta chain originates from a study of blood T cell repertoires in COVID-19. Study information: T cells, B-cell-depleted T cells, or PBMCs supplied cDNA or gDNA.

Original handling: Estimation of nucleated cell counts relied on the amplification of reference gene primers. The method was immunoSEQ multiplex PCR; TCRdb's version includes in-frame clones alone and lacks a portion of them. The DNA was the basis for D and trimming; V, J and clone size are from that table. The sample consists of 300,000 to 400,000 clones, 88% of them appearing once. This CDR3 has 15 amino acids. With 3 bases clipped from V and 6 bases from J, the junction kept 4 bases outside the gene matches. Germline V CDR1 and CDR2: KGHSH, LQKENI. Assignment of participants to cohorts was predicated upon participant-reported clinical history.

This rearrangement joins TRBV18 to TRBJ2-2; 10 nucleotides align to TRBD2. The receptor was isolated from a young man who had recovered from COVID-19. The sequencing sample was made of PBMCs or T cells enriched from blood (not recorded which). The CDR3: CASSPTGTSAGELFF. CDR3 DNA sequence: TGTGCCAGCTCACCTACCGGGACTAGCGCCGGGGAGCTGTTTTTT.